Listed below are T cell receptor beta chains from one sample, sequenced in a study of shared clonotypes between healthy human individuals. TCRdb keeps only in-frame clones here, not all; method: immunoSEQ multiplex PCR. The repertoire includes about 1.9 million clones, approximately 92% of them detected once, and around 1.7% sits in the top ten. The sequenced sample was naive CD8+ T cells from PBMCs. The receptors derive from a man aged 18 to 29 in good health. Some clones in this sample may be carry-over from other donors' samples. Both conserved end residues are trimmed from each CDR3.

CDR3	J	V
ASGPPSHGRDTDTQY	TRBJ2-3	TRBV12-5
ASSRGTGQGSIYGYT	TRBJ1-2	TRBV28
AWGRNTEAF	TRBJ1-1	TRBV30
ASSPSITGVPGELF	TRBJ2-2	TRBV4-3
ASSPREGEAKNIQY	TRBJ2-4	TRBV18
ASSSPGLNQPQH	TRBJ1-5	TRBV7-3
ASSAGTSGSLSSYNEQF	TRBJ2-1	TRBV7-8
ASSPTAAWASGQSYNEQF	TRBJ2-1	TRBV18
ASSPREGASYEQY	TRBJ2-7	TRBV6-5
ASSQAGGDYEQY	TRBJ2-7	TRBV4-3
ASSLGQGTKYEQY	TRBJ2-7	TRBV11-3
ASSFQSRAPSNEKLF	TRBJ1-4	TRBV27
ASSEPGADHQPQH	TRBJ1-5	TRBV6-1
ASSQDPGRSSYEQY	TRBJ2-7	TRBV14
AISESVPTIYEQY	TRBJ2-7	TRBV10-3
ASSLTRDRGHEQY	TRBJ2-7	TRBV27
ASSRRVSYEQY	TRBJ2-7	TRBV6-5
ASSKAGRKH	TRBJ1-5	TRBV21-1
ASRGSGQEIPYEQY	TRBJ2-7	TRBV27
ASSNGQPTNEKLF	TRBJ1-4	TRBV5-6
ASSPGTATQRGYT	TRBJ1-2	TRBV2
ASSFRTGLAGLEVDNEQF	TRBJ2-1	TRBV19
ASSLWGDTGELF	TRBJ2-2	TRBV28
ASSYQGEDGYT	TRBJ1-2	TRBV6-6
ASSIDQGREENTEAF	TRBJ1-1	TRBV19
ASRVGGMTEAF	TRBJ1-1	TRBV6-5
SATIAKNIQY	TRBJ2-4	TRBV29-1
ASSFRDRNTGELF	TRBJ2-2	TRBV28
ASSPHPAGGNEQF	TRBJ2-1	TRBV9
ASSQDRLVEQF	TRBJ2-1	TRBV4-3
ATDSPRDSVYGYT	TRBJ1-2	TRBV7-9
ASSLGIGTGEGNYGYT	TRBJ1-2	TRBV7-9
ASSVVAGGHYEQY	TRBJ2-7	TRBV9
SVETHTVRSYNEQF	TRBJ2-1	TRBV29-1
ASSPRDGTSRDNEQF	TRBJ2-1	TRBV5-4
ASSSSRTEISYEQY	TRBJ2-7	TRBV27
ASSLGPKQF	TRBJ2-1	TRBV27
ASSEKGRETQY	TRBJ2-5	TRBV2
ASSFYRESNQPQH	TRBJ1-5	TRBV28
SAGTLPYEQY	TRBJ2-7	TRBV29-1
ASSPGTPYEQY	TRBJ2-7	TRBV7-2
ASSLTGPDVDEQF	TRBJ2-1	TRBV5-1
ARSLAHREQF	TRBJ2-1	TRBV5-3
ASSELSRTDTQY	TRBJ2-3	TRBV27
ASSLFSWGDTYGYT	TRBJ1-2	TRBV5-1
ASSRVGGNYGYT	TRBJ1-2	TRBV19